The TCR beta chain under discussion was sequenced for a study of tumor-infiltrating lymphocytes in oesophageal squamous cell carcinoma. This clonotype showed up many times. This CDR3 is 16 amino acids long. V was clipped by 1 base and J by 4 bases; unmatched bases: 0. CDR1 is LNHDA, CDR2 SQIVND, per germline (reference sequence). TCRdb called the PCR reads again in MiXCR, with one record for every CDR3 protein. The data show 17,000 or so distinct CDR3 sequences, with around 45% seen just once and less than 55% held by the top ten. This sequence was found in a female donor with esophageal squamous cell carcinoma. The material sequenced was normal esophageal tissue next to the tumor. The gene calls are TRBV19 and TRBJ2-3; 15 bases map to TRBD2. This CDR3 is CASSIGTSGGADTQYF. CDR3 nucleotide sequence: TGTGCCAGTAGTATAGGGACTAGCGGGGGGGCAGATACGCAGTATTTT.